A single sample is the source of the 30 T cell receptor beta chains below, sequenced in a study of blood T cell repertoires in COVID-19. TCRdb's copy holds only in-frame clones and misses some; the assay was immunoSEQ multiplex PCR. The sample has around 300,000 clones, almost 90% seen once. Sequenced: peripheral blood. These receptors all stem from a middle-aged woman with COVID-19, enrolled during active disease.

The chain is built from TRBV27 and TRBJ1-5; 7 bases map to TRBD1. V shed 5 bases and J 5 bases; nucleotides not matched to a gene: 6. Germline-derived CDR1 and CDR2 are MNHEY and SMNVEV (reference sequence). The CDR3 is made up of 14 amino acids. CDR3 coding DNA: TGTGCCAGCAGTATGACAGGGCCCTATCAGCCCCAGCATTTT. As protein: CASSMTGPYQPQHF.

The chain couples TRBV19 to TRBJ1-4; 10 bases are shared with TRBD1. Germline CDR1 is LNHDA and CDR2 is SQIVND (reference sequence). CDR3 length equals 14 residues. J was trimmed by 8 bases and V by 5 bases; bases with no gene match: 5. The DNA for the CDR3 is TGTGCCAGTAGTGTCCGGGACAGGGGCGAAAAACTGTTTTTT. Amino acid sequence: CASSVRDRGEKLFF. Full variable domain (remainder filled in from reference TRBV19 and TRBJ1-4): DGGITQSPKYLFRKEGQNVTLSCEQNLNHDAMYWYRQDPGQGLRLIYYSQIVNDFQKGDIAEGYSVSREKKESFPLTVTSAQKNPTAFYLCASSVRDRGEKLFFGSGTQLSVL.

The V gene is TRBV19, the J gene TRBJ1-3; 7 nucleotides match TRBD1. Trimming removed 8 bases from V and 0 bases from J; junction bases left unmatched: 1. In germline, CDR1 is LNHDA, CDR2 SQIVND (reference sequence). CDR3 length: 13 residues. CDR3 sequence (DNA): TGTGCCAGTCGACAGGGCTCTGGAAACACCATATATTTT. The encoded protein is CASRQGSGNTIYF.

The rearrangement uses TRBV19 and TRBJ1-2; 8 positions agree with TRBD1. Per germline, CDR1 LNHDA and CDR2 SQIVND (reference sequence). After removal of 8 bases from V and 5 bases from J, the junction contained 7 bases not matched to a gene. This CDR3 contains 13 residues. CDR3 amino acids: CASGGQGLYGYTF. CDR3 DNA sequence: TGTGCCAGTGGAGGACAGGGCCTGTATGGCTACACCTTC. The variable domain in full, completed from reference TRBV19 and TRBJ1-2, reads DGGITQSPKYLFRKEGQNVTLSCEQNLNHDAMYWYRQDPGQGLRLIYYSQIVNDFQKGDIAEGYSVSREKKESFPLTVTSAQKNPTAFYLCASGGQGLYGYTFGSGTRLTVV.

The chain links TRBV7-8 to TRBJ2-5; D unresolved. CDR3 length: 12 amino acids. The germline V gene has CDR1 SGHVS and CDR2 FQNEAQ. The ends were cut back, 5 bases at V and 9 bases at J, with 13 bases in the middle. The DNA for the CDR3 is TGTGCCAGCAGCCCCCCACTCCAAGCCCAGTACTTC. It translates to CASSPPLQAQYF.

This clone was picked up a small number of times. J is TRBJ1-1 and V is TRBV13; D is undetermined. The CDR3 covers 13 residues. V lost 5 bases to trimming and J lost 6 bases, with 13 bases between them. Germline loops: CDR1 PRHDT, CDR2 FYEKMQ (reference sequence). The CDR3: CASSMGASPEAFF. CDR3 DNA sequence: TGTGCCAGCAGCATGGGAGCCAGCCCTGAAGCTTTCTTT.

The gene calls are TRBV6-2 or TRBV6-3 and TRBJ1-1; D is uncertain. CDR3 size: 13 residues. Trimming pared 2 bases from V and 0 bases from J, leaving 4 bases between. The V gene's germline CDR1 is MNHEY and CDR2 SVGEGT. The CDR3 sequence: CASSYSVNTEAFF. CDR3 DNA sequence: TGTGCCAGCAGTTACAGCGTGAACACTGAAGCTTTCTTT.

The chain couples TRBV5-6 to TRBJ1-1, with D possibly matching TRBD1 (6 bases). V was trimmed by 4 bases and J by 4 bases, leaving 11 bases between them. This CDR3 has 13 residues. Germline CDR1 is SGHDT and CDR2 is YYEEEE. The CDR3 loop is CASSVQGSTEAFF. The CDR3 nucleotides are TGTGCCAGCAGCGTCCAGGGGAGCACTGAAGCTTTCTTT.

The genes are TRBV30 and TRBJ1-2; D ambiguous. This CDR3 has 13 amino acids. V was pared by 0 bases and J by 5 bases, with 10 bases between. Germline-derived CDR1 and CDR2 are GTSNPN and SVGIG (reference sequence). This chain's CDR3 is CAWSVLTGYGYTF. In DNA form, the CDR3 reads TGTGCCTGGAGTGTACTAACCGGATATGGCTACACCTTC.

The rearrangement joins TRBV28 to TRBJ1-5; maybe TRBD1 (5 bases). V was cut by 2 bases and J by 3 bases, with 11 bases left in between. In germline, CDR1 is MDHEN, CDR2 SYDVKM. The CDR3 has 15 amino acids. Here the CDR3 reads CASSLGGGINQPQHF. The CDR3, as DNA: TGTGCCAGCAGTTTAGGGGGGGGGATCAATCAGCCCCAGCATTTT.

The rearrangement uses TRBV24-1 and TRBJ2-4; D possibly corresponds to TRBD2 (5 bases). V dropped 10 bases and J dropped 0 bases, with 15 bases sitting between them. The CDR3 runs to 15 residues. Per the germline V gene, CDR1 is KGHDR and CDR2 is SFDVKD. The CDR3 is CATTQRGLAKNIQYF. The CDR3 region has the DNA TGTGCCACTACACAACGAGGGCTAGCCAAAAACATTCAGTACTTC.

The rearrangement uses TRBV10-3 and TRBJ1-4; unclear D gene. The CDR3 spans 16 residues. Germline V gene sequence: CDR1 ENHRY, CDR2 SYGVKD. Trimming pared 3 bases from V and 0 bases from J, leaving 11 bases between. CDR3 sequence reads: CAISDSLSSTNEKLFF. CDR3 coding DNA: TGTGCCATCAGTGATAGTCTGAGTTCAACTAATGAAAAACTGTTTTTT.

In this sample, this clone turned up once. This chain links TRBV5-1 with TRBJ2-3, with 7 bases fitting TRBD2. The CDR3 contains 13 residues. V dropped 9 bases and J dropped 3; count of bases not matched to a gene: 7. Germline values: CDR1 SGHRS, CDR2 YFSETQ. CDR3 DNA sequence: TGCGCCACCCGAAGGCGGGAGACAGATACGCAGTATTTT. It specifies CATRRRETDTQYF. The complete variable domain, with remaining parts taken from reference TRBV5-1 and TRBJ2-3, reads KAGVTQTPRYLIKTRGQQVTLSCSPISGHRSVSWYQQTPGQGLQFLFEYFSETQRNKGNFPGRFSGRQFSNSRSEMNVSTLELGDSALYLCATRRRETDTQYFGPGTRLTVL.

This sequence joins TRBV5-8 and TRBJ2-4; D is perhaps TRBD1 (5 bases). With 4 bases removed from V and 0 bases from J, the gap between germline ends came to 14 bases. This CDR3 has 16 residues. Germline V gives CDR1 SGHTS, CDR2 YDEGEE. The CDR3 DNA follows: TGTGCCAGCAGCCTGGAAGGGGCTTTAGCCAAAAACATTCAGTACTTC. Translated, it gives CASSLEGALAKNIQYF. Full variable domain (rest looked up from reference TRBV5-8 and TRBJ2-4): EAGVTQSPTHLIKTRGQQATLRCSPISGHTSVYWYQQALGLGLQFLLWYDEGEERNRGNFPPRFSGRQFPNYSSELNVNALELEDSALYLCASSLEGALAKNIQYFGAGTRLSVL.

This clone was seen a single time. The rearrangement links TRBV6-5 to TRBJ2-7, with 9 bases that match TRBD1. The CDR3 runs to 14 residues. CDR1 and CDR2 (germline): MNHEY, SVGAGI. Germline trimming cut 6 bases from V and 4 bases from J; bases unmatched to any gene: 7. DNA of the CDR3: TGTGCCAGCAGCGTCGACAGGGGGGGATACGAGCAGTACTTC. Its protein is CASSVDRGGYEQYF.

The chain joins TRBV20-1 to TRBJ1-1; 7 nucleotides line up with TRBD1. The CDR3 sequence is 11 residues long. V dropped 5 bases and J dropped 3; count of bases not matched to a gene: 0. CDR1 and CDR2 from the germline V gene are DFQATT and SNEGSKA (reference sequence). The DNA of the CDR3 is TGCAGTGCTGACAGGGACACTGAAGCTTTCTTT. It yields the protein CSADRDTEAFF.

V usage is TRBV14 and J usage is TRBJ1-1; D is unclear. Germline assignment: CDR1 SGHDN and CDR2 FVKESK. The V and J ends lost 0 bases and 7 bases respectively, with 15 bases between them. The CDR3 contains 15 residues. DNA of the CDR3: TGTGCCAGCAGCCAAGATATGTCGACATCGTTTGAAGCTTTCTTT. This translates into CASSQDMSTSFEAFF.

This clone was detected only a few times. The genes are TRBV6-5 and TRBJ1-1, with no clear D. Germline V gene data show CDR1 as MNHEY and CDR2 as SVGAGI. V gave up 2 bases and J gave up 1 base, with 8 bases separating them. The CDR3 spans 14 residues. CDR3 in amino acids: CASSYGVTNTEAFF. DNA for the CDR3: TGTGCCAGCAGTTACGGAGTTACGAACACTGAAGCTTTCTTT.

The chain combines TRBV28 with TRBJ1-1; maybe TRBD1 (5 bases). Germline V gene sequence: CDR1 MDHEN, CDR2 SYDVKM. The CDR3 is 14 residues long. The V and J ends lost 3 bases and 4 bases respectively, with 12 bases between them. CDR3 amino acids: CASSFEGGATEAFF. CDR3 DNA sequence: TGTGCCAGCAGTTTCGAGGGAGGGGCCACTGAAGCTTTCTTT.

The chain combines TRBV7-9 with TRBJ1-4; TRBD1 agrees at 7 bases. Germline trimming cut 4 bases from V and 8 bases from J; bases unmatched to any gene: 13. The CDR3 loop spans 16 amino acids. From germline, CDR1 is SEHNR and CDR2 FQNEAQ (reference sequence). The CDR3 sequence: CASSSVLTGEREKLFF. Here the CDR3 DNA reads TGTGCCAGCAGCTCGGTTCTTACAGGGGAACGAGAAAAACTGTTTTTT.

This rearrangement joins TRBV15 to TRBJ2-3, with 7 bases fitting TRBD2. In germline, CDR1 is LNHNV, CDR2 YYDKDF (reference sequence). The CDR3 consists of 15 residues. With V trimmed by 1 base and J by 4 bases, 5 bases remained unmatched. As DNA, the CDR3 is TGTGCCACCAGCAGAGCCAGCGGGAACCCAGATACGCAGTATTTT. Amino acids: CATSRASGNPDTQYF.

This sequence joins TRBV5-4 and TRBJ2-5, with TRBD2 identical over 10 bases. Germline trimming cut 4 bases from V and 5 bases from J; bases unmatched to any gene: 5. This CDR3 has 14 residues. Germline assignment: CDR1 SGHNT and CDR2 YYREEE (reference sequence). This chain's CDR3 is CASSTKRGGETQYF. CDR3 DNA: TGTGCCAGCAGCACGAAGCGGGGGGGGGAGACCCAGTACTTC. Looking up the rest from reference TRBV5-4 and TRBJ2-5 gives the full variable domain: ETGVTQSPTHLIKTRGQQVTLRCSSQSGHNTVSWYQQALGQGPQFIFQYYREEENGRGNFPPRFSGLQFPNYSSELNVNALELDDSALYLCASSTKRGGETQYFGPGTRLLVL.

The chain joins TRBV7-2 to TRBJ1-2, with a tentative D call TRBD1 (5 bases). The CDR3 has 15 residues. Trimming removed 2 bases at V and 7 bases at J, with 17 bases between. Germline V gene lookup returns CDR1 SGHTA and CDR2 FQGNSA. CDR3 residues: CASSLRTLFWGGYTF. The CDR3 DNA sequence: TGTGCCAGCAGCTTAAGGACACTCTTTTGGGGTGGCTACACCTTC. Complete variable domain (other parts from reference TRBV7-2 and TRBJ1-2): GAGVSQSPSNKVTEKGKDVELRCDPISGHTALYWYRQSLGQGLEFLIYFQGNSAPDKSGLPSDRFSAERTGGSVSTLTIQRTQQEDSAVYLCASSLRTLFWGGYTFGSGTRLTVV.

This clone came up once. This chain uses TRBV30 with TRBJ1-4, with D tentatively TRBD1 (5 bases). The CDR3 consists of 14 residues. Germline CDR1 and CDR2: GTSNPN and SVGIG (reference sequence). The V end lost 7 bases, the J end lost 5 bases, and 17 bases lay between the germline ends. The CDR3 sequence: CAYSYRGQNEKLFF. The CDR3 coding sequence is TGTGCCTACTCCTACAGAGGACAAAATGAAAAACTGTTTTTT.

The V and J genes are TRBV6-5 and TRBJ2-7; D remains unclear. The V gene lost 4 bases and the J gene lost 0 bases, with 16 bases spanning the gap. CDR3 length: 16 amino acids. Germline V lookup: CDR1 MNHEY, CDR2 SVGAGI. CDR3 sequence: CASSSALGTISYEQYF. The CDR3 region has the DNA TGTGCCAGCAGTTCCGCCCTAGGAACCATCTCCTACGAGCAGTACTTC.

The CDR3 region has the DNA TGTGCCAGCAGCCCGGACAGGGAACACACTGAAGCTTTCTTT. Translation: CASSPDREHTEAFF. The gene calls are TRBV6-5 and TRBJ1-1; 8 bases fit TRBD1. The CDR3 extends over 14 amino acids. Germline loops: CDR1 MNHEY, CDR2 SVGAGI. With V trimmed by 6 bases and J by 3 bases, 6 bases remained unmatched.

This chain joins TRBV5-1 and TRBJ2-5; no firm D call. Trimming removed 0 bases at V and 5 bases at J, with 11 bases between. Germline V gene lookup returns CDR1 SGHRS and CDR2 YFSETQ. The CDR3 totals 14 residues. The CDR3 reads CASSLATSGETQYF. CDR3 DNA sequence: TGCGCCAGCAGCTTGGCGACCTCCGGGGAGACCCAGTACTTC.

The CDR3 coding sequence is TGTGCCAGCAGTGGGGGCCCGGGAGGGTCCTACAATGAGCAGTTCTTC. This codes for CASSGGPGGSYNEQFF. The rearrangement joins TRBV28 to TRBJ2-1; 8 bases map to TRBD2. The V and J ends lost 5 bases and 1 base, in that order; junction bases with no gene match: 7. Germline V gives CDR1 MDHEN, CDR2 SYDVKM. This CDR3 is built from 16 residues.

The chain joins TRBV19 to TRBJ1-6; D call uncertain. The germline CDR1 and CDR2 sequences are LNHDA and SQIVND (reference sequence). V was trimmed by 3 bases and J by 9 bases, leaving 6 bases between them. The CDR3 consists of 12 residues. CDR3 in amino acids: CASSILGSPLHF. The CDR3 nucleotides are TGTGCCAGTAGTATCCTCGGTTCACCCCTCCACTTT. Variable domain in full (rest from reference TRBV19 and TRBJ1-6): DGGITQSPKYLFRKEGQNVTLSCEQNLNHDAMYWYRQDPGQGLRLIYYSQIVNDFQKGDIAEGYSVSREKKESFPLTVTSAQKNPTAFYLCASSILGSPLHFGNGTRLTVT.

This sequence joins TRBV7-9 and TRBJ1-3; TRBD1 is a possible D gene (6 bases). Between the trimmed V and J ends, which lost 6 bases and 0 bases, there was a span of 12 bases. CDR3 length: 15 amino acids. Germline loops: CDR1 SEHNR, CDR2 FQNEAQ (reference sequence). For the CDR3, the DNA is TGTGCCAGCAGTCTTGACAGGCTCTCTGGAAACACCATATATTTT. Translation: CASSLDRLSGNTIYF.